The 7 T cell receptor beta chains listed next were all sequenced from one sample in a study of identical twins. One entry per CDR3 protein, called by TCRdb with MiXCR from the 5' RACE reads. The top ten hold about 1.6% of the sample, which has 550,000 to 800,000 distinct CDR3 sequences, around 7.4% seen once. The same sample was also studied in work on yellow fever vaccine responses in identical twins.

Sequenced: PBMCs. These receptors all come from a woman in her late teens or twenties in good health.

This clonotype was recorded many times. V is TRBV6-1 and J is TRBJ1-1, with D perhaps matching TRBD1 (6 bases). Germline CDR1 reads MNHNS; CDR2 reads SASEGT. V lost 6 bases, J lost 6 bases, and 23 bases lay in between. This CDR3 is 16 amino acids long. CDR3 coding DNA: TGTGCCAGCAGCCCCATCCCCAGGGGTTTGGGATCTGAAGCTTTCTTT. This sequence encodes CASSPIPRGLGSEAFF.

Many counts were recorded for this clonotype. This chain links TRBV12-3 or TRBV12-4 with TRBJ1-5, with D uncertain. This CDR3 contains 16 residues. The V gene lost 3 bases and the J gene lost 0 bases, with 12 bases spanning the gap. The CDR3 sequence is CASSLMAIPSNQPQHF. CDR3 in DNA: TGTGCCAGCAGTTTGATGGCGATTCCTAGCAATCAGCCCCAGCATTTT.

In its sample, this clonotype was seen a few times. The chain employs TRBV5-1 and TRBJ2-5; no clear D gene. Germline V gene sequence: CDR1 SGHRS, CDR2 YFSETQ. V was clipped by 1 base and J by 1 base, with 11 bases between them. The CDR3 is 15 residues long. The CDR3 region is CASSLLVGSQETQYF. The CDR3 nucleotides are TGCGCCAGCAGCTTGTTGGTCGGATCCCAAGAGACCCAGTACTTC.

This clonotype was observed at least ten times. This sequence joins TRBV20-1 and TRBJ2-5; 11 bases align to TRBD1. With 5 bases clipped from V and 1 base from J, the junction kept 6 bases outside the gene matches. The V gene's germline CDR1 is DFQATT and CDR2 SNEGSKA (reference sequence). The CDR3 contains 15 residues. CDR3 DNA: TGCAGTGCTCCCCCCGGGACAGGGGGCCAAGAGACCCAGTACTTC. Its protein is CSAPPGTGGQETQYF.

This clonotype was seen a handful of times. The DNA for the CDR3 is TGCAGTGCGGAAAGACAGGTCATGGGGCCCCAGCATTTT. Encoded protein: CSAERQVMGPQHF. This chain joins TRBV20-1 and TRBJ1-5; possibly TRBD1 for D (6 bases). The V and J ends lost 6 bases and 9 bases respectively, with 18 bases between them. Germline values: CDR1 DFQATT, CDR2 SNEGSKA (reference sequence). This CDR3 spans 13 amino acids.

At least ten counts were recorded for this clonotype. This chain joins TRBV12-3 or TRBV12-4 and TRBJ2-1; 13 bases agree with TRBD2. With 5 bases clipped from V and 6 bases from J, the junction kept 7 bases outside the gene matches. This CDR3 has 16 amino acids. CDR3 in DNA: TGTGCCAGCAGTGCCCCCCGGACTAGCGGGAGCAATGAGCAGTTCTTC. It translates to CASSAPRTSGSNEQFF.

This clonotype was found many times. The chain couples TRBV24-1 to TRBJ2-7; tentative D call: TRBD1 (5 bases). This CDR3 is 13 amino acids long. Germline V gene lookup returns CDR1 KGHDR and CDR2 SFDVKD. Trimming stripped 4 bases from V and 5 bases from J, with 11 bases between. Written as DNA, the CDR3 is TGTGCCACCAGTGACGGTCAGGGAAACGAGCAGTACTTC. This encodes CATSDGQGNEQYF.